These 23 T cell receptor beta chains came from one sample sequenced in a study of T cells in Graves' hyperthyroidism and ophthalmopathy. Using RNA transcripts as the source, TCR beta CDR3 regions were amplified. HTBI primers were the set used in a first-round RT-PCR of the TCR CDR3. A single record per CDR3 protein comes from TCRdb applying MiXCR to the multiplex PCR reads. The sample has hundreds of thousands of distinct CDR3 sequences, roughly 14% seen once. The material sequenced was blood. These receptors were obtained from a middle-aged woman with Graves' ophthalmopathy.

This clonotype was recorded many times. V and J are TRBV27 and TRBJ2-7; TRBD2 matches 9 bases. V was clipped by 2 bases and J by 0 bases; unmatched bases: 2. CDR1 and CDR2 from the germline V gene are MNHEY and SMNVEV (reference sequence). The CDR3 has 15 residues. CDR3 bases: TGTGCCAGCAGTTTAGCTAGCGGGAACTCCTACGAGCAGTACTTC. It yields the protein CASSLASGNSYEQYF.

The genes are TRBV7-3 and TRBJ2-5; 7 positions agree with TRBD2. This CDR3 is built from 14 residues. V lost 3 bases to trimming and J lost 5 bases; unmatched junction nucleotides: 6. Per germline, CDR1 SGHTA and CDR2 FQGTGA. DNA of the CDR3: TGTGCCAGCAGCTTGTGGTCCGGGGGGGAGACCCAGTACTTC. Residues: CASSLWSGGETQYF.

This chain joins TRBV6-2 or TRBV6-3 and TRBJ1-3, with unresolved D. Trimming pared 8 bases from V and 4 bases from J, leaving 15 bases between. The CDR3 spans 14 residues. CDR1 is MNHEY and CDR2 is SVGEGT in the germline V gene. The CDR3 protein is CASGRGSSGNTIYF. Written as DNA, the CDR3 is TGTGCCAGCGGAAGAGGAAGCTCGGGAAACACCATATATTTT.

This clonotype was detected many times. This CDR3 is CASSPVSAGQGLSNQPQHF. The CDR3 DNA reads as TGTGCCAGCTCACCAGTTTCCGCGGGACAGGGCCTTAGCAATCAGCCCCAGCATTTT. The V and J genes are TRBV18 and TRBJ1-5; 9 bases align to TRBD1. Trimming removed 2 bases from V and 0 bases from J; junction bases left unmatched: 11. CDR1 and CDR2 (germline): KGHSH, LQKENI. This CDR3 is 19 amino acids long.

This clonotype appeared once. V and J are TRBV4-2 and TRBJ1-5, with D possibly matching TRBD1 (5 bases). Germline-derived CDR1 and CDR2 are LGHNA and YNFKEQ. There are 14 residues in the CDR3. V lost 1 base, J lost 7 bases, and 11 bases lay in between. In DNA, the CDR3 is TGTGCCAGCAGCCAAGCGGATGGGGGACAGCCCCAGCATTTT. Translating it yields CASSQADGGQPQHF.

This clonotype was observed many times. The V and J genes are TRBV2 and TRBJ1-5, with D hard to call. The CDR3 loop spans 16 amino acids. The V and J ends lost 2 bases and 5 bases respectively, with 16 bases between them. CDR1 and CDR2 from the germline V gene are SNHLY and FYNNEI. The CDR3 coding sequence is TGTGCCAGCAGTGAAACATGGGGTACTCGGGATCAGCCCCAGCATTTT. Protein product: CASSETWGTRDQPQHF.

In its sample, this clonotype was seen many times. The V and J genes are TRBV12-3 or TRBV12-4 and TRBJ2-2; 8 bases agree with TRBD2. V lost 6 bases, J lost 4 bases, and 4 bases stayed unmatched. There are 14 residues in the CDR3. CDR3 DNA sequence: TGTGCCAGCAGCCCGGGACTAGGCACCGGGGAGCTGTTTTTT. Its translation: CASSPGLGTGELFF.

This clonotype was seen only a few times. This rearrangement joins TRBV19 to TRBJ2-5; 14 nucleotides line up with TRBD2. Per germline, CDR1 LNHDA and CDR2 SQIVND (reference sequence). V lost 4 bases to trimming and J lost 1 base; unmatched junction nucleotides: 2. This CDR3 has 16 amino acids. The CDR3, as DNA: TGTGCCAGTAGTAGAGGACTAGCGGGAGGCCAAGAGACCCAGTACTTC. Translated: CASSRGLAGGQETQYF.

The sample holds many counts of this clonotype. V usage is TRBV28 and J usage is TRBJ1-5, with D possibly TRBD1 on 5 matching bases. The germline CDR1 and CDR2 sequences are MDHEN and SYDVKM. CDR3 length: 15 residues. V lost 3 bases and J 2 bases, leaving 11 bases between the germline ends. CDR3: CASSFLRGGNQPQHF. In DNA, the CDR3 is TGTGCCAGCAGTTTTCTACGGGGCGGCAATCAGCCCCAGCATTTT. Complete variable domain (other parts from reference TRBV28 and TRBJ1-5): DVKVTQSSRYLVKRTGEKVFLECVQDMDHENMFWYRQDPGLGLRLIYFSYDVKMKEKGDIPEGYSVSREKKERFSLILESASTNQTSMYLCASSFLRGGNQPQHFGDGTRLSIL.

There are many counts of this clonotype. The gene calls are TRBV6-2 or TRBV6-3 and TRBJ2-7; 9 bases are shared with TRBD2. The CDR3 is made up of 15 amino acids. Germline loops: CDR1 MNHEY, CDR2 SVGEGT. V shed 0 bases, J shed 7 bases, and the junction held 7 bases outside the gene matches. This chain's CDR3 is CASSYSVAGGGEQYF. The CDR3 DNA sequence: TGTGCCAGCAGTTACTCGGTCGCGGGAGGGGGAGAGCAGTACTTC.

This clonotype was counted between two and nine times. The chain has TRBV12-5 and TRBJ1-3; D is ambiguous. This CDR3 is built from 12 residues. CDR1 is LGHNT, CDR2 FRNRAP, per germline. The V and J ends lost 4 bases and 7 bases respectively, with 8 bases between them. The CDR3 DNA follows: TGTGCTAGTGGTTCGACCTGGAACACCATATATTTT. Protein product: CASGSTWNTIYF. The whole variable domain, remainder taken from reference TRBV12-5 and TRBJ1-3, is DARVTQTPRHKVTEMGQEVTMRCQPILGHNTVFWYRQTMMQGLELLAYFRNRAPLDDSGMPKDRFSAEMPDATLATLKIQPSEPRDSAVYFCASGSTWNTIYFGEGSWLTVV.

This clonotype has a handful of counts. J is TRBJ2-7 and V is TRBV15, with 8 bases fitting TRBD2. The germline gives CDR1 LNHNV, CDR2 YYDKDF (reference sequence). The CDR3 extends over 17 amino acids. Unmatched junction bases numbered 14, after V lost 0 bases and J lost 7 bases. The CDR3 DNA reads as TGTGCCACCAGCAGAGAGAGACTAGCGCGGACCCCCCTGGAGCAGTACTTC. It codes for CATSRERLARTPLEQYF.

This clonotype appeared many times. V and J are TRBV6-2 or TRBV6-3 and TRBJ2-5; D might be TRBD1 (5 bases). Germline V gene sequence: CDR1 MNHEY, CDR2 SVGEGT. This CDR3 has 15 amino acids. V was cut by 6 bases and J by 1 base, with 15 bases left in between. In DNA, the CDR3 is TGTGCCAGCAGAACCACCGACAGTGCCCAAGAGACCCAGTACTTC. This sequence encodes CASRTTDSAQETQYF.

V and J are TRBV15 and TRBJ2-7; D is uncertain. V was trimmed by 0 bases and J by 12 bases, leaving 12 bases between them. Germline CDR1 and CDR2: LNHNV and YYDKDF (reference sequence). CDR3 length: 12 amino acids. The CDR3, as DNA: TGTGCCACCAGCAGAGATTTTGGTTCAAGGTACTTC. Translation gives CATSRDFGSRYF.

On this clonotype itself: Possible read error: a much larger clone is one base away. This chain uses TRBV7-9 with TRBJ2-5; 8 bases are shared with TRBD2. Germline V gives CDR1 SEHNR, CDR2 FQNEAQ (reference sequence). This CDR3 has 16 amino acids. CDR3 bases: TGTGTCAGCAGCCCCCCCGGGACTAGACCCCAAGAGACCCAGTACTTC. This gives the protein CVSSPPGTRPQETQYF.

The V and J genes are TRBV19 and TRBJ1-1; 10 bases are shared with TRBD1. Germline trimming cut 5 bases from V and 1 base from J; bases unmatched to any gene: 7. Germline-derived CDR1 and CDR2 are LNHDA and SQIVND (reference sequence). This CDR3 spans 16 amino acids. In DNA, the CDR3 is TGTGCCAGTAGTCTCGGACAGGGGGGCGGGAACACTGAAGCTTTCTTT. Its translation is CASSLGQGGGNTEAFF.

The chain carries TRBV12-3 or TRBV12-4 and TRBJ2-7, with 7 bases that match TRBD1. This CDR3 is built from 14 residues. V lost 4 bases, J lost 5 bases, and 8 bases stayed unmatched. DNA for the CDR3: TGTGCCAGCAGTTCATCAAACAGGGGCCACGAGCAGTACTTC. Its translation: CASSSSNRGHEQYF.

Ten or more counts support this clonotype. This chain uses TRBV24-1 with TRBJ2-5; D remains ambiguous. Trimming stripped 6 bases from V and 4 bases from J, with 14 bases between. Germline V gene lookup returns CDR1 KGHDR and CDR2 SFDVKD. This CDR3 has 14 residues. This CDR3 reads CATSQSGERETQYF. For the CDR3, the DNA is TGTGCCACCAGTCAGTCCGGAGAGAGAGAGACCCAGTACTTC.

This CDR3 reads CASSYLGHNTGELFF. CDR3 in DNA: TGTGCCAGCAGTTACTTGGGACATAACACCGGGGAGCTGTTTTTT. The gene calls are TRBV6-5 and TRBJ2-2; a possible D gene is TRBD1 (6 bases). The CDR3 loop spans 15 amino acids. V dropped 1 base and J dropped 2 bases, with 8 bases sitting between them. Germline CDR1 MNHEY, CDR2 SVGAGI.

V gene TRBV6-1 combines with J gene TRBJ2-5, with 11 positions matching TRBD1. CDR3 size: 15 residues. The germline V gene has CDR1 MNHNS and CDR2 SASEGT. J lost 4 bases, V lost 5 bases, and 6 bases had no gene match. The CDR3 region is CASSPQGQGGETQYF. The CDR3 bases are TGTGCCAGCAGTCCCCAGGGACAGGGGGGAGAGACCCAGTACTTC.

This clonotype was recorded many times. CDR3 DNA sequence: TGTGCCAGCAGCCGCGGGGAGGGGAACACTGAAGCTTTCTTT. It translates to CASSRGEGNTEAFF. The genes are TRBV5-6 and TRBJ1-1, with no clear D. Trimming left V 4 bases short and J 1 base short, with 11 bases between. Per germline, CDR1 SGHDT and CDR2 YYEEEE. The CDR3 has 14 amino acids.

This clonotype has a count of ten or more. This chain connects TRBV7-2 to TRBJ2-7; 8 bases fit TRBD2. Trimming cost V 3 bases and J 3 bases; bases outside gene matches: 7. Germline V gene lookup returns CDR1 SGHTA and CDR2 FQGNSA. The length of the CDR3 is 15 residues. The CDR3 sequence: CASSFLSGSDYEQYF. CDR3 nucleotides: TGTGCCAGCAGCTTTTTGAGCGGGAGCGACTACGAGCAGTACTTC.

The V gene is TRBV5-1, the J gene TRBJ1-2, with 8 bases identical to TRBD1. J was trimmed by 7 bases and V by 2 bases; bases with no gene match: 7. The V gene's germline CDR1 is SGHRS and CDR2 YFSETQ. CDR3 length equals 14 residues. CDR3 sequence (DNA): TGCGCCAGCAGCTTAACCGGGACAGGCCGTGGCTACACCTTC. Translation gives CASSLTGTGRGYTF.